What follows are 25 T cell receptor beta chains derived from one specimen sequenced in a study of OX40 agonist ivuxolimab in advanced cancers. Profiled with immunoSEQ multiplex PCR; TCRdb holds only in-frame clones, not every one. Of about 78,000 clones in the sample, about four fifths were seen once. The specimen comprised CD4+ or CD8+ T cells sorted from blood, sampled in a trial of the OX40 agonist ivuxolimab. The receptor set was obtained from an adult with an advanced solid tumor such as melanoma, head and neck, liver or kidney cancer.

V gene TRBV2 combines with J gene TRBJ1-1; D is unclear. CDR3 size: 13 residues. The germline CDR1 and CDR2 sequences are SNHLY and FYNNEI. Trimming took off 4 bases at V and 1 base at J, with 7 bases between the two ends. The CDR3 coding sequence is TGTGCCAGCAGTGGGGCCCCGAACACTGAAGCTTTCTTT. Amino acid sequence: CASSGAPNTEAFF.

This chain links TRBV4-2 with TRBJ1-6; TRBD1 matches at 9 bases. V shed 2 bases and J 8 bases; nucleotides not matched to a gene: 4. The CDR3 length is 15 residues. Germline loops: CDR1 LGHNA, CDR2 YNFKEQ. In nucleotides, the CDR3 is TGTGCCAGCAGCCAAAAACAGGGGGCCGATTCACCCCTCCACTTT. This encodes CASSQKQGADSPLHF.

The CDR3 bases are TGTGCCAGCAAAGGGGCAGGGGGCAATGAGCAGTTCTTC. Protein sequence: CASKGAGGNEQFF. The V call is TRBV6-6, the J call TRBJ2-1, with TRBD1 matching 7 bases. Germline lookup yields CDR1 MNHNY and CDR2 SVGAGI (reference sequence). The CDR3 extends over 13 amino acids. V shed 7 bases, J shed 6 bases, and the junction held 6 bases outside the gene matches.

The chain carries TRBV28 and TRBJ2-7; 9 bases map to TRBD1. The germline gives CDR1 MDHEN, CDR2 SYDVKM. V gave up 7 bases and J gave up 3 bases; unmatched junction bases: 7. The CDR3 consists of 14 residues. CDR3 residues: CASTMTGGIYEQYF. Written as DNA, the CDR3 is TGTGCCAGCACCATGACAGGGGGGATCTACGAGCAGTACTTC.

J is TRBJ1-1 and V is TRBV25-1; D ambiguous. Germline loops: CDR1 MGHDK, CDR2 SYGVNS. The CDR3 spans 15 residues. V was pared by 1 base and J by 1 base, with 10 bases between. The CDR3 DNA follows: TGTGCCAGCAGTGAATCCCTGGGCACGAACACTGAAGCTTTCTTT. Its protein is CASSESLGTNTEAFF.

This chain connects TRBV7-9 to TRBJ1-5, with D tentatively TRBD1 (6 bases). Germline V lookup: CDR1 SEHNR, CDR2 FQNEAQ (reference sequence). V lost 5 bases, J lost 6 bases, and 17 bases lay in between. The CDR3 length is 15 residues. The CDR3, as DNA: TGTGCCAGCAGCCTACAGGGTGGTCCGGGTCAGCCCCAGCATTTT. Its protein is CASSLQGGPGQPQHF.

The table lists this clone with a count of one. The chain carries TRBV19 and TRBJ2-7; 10 positions match TRBD2. Germline V gene lookup returns CDR1 LNHDA and CDR2 SQIVND (reference sequence). The CDR3 runs 15 residues. J gave up 2 bases and V 2 bases, and 3 bases lay outside the gene matches. CDR3 in DNA: TGTGCCAGTAGTATAAAGCGGGAGGGAACCTACGAGCAGTACTTC. This encodes CASSIKREGTYEQYF.

This chain links TRBV7-3 with TRBJ2-3; 13 positions match TRBD2. Germline V gene sequence: CDR1 SGHTA, CDR2 FQGTGA. Trimming cost V 5 bases and J 0 bases; bases outside gene matches: 5. There are 17 residues in the CDR3. CDR3 sequence: CASSPTSGGSSTDTQYF. For the CDR3, the DNA is TGTGCCAGCAGCCCGACTAGCGGGGGGTCTAGCACAGATACGCAGTATTTT. Together with reference TRBV7-3 and TRBJ2-3, the CDR3 gives the full variable domain: GAGVSQTPSNKVTEKGKYVELRCDPISGHTALYWYRQSLGQGPEFLIYFQGTGAADDSGLPNDRFFAVRPEGSVSTLKIQRTERGDSAVYLCASSPTSGGSSTDTQYFGPGTRLTVL.

Only a few counts were recorded for this clone. The gene calls are TRBV6-5 and TRBJ2-7, with D perhaps given as TRBD1 or TRBD2 (6 bases each). The CDR3 has 14 residues. The germline V gene has CDR1 MNHEY and CDR2 SVGAGI. Trimming took off 6 bases at V and 6 bases at J, with 18 bases between the two ends. The CDR3 bases are TGTGCCAGCAGCCGGGGAGGTGGGGGGCTCGAGCAGTACTTC. Its translation: CASSRGGGGLEQYF.

This chain connects TRBV5-1 to TRBJ2-2, with unresolved D. This CDR3 region has 14 residues. V was cut by 5 bases and J by 0 bases, with 8 bases left in between. Germline V CDR1 and CDR2: SGHRS, YFSETQ. This chain's CDR3 is CASRYYSNTGELFF. DNA of the CDR3: TGCGCCAGCAGATATTACTCGAACACCGGGGAGCTGTTTTTT.

V gene TRBV7-3 combines with J gene TRBJ2-1; TRBD2 agrees at 10 bases. The CDR3 loop spans 15 amino acids. Germline trimming cut 4 bases from V and 3 bases from J; bases unmatched to any gene: 3. Germline CDR1 SGHTA, CDR2 FQGTGA. CDR3 sequence reads: CASSSGTSVYNEQFF. The CDR3 DNA is TGTGCCAGCAGCTCCGGGACTAGCGTCTACAATGAGCAGTTCTTC.

The CDR3: CASSGRVNQPQHF. Written as DNA, the CDR3 is TGTGCCAGCAGCGGCAGGGTTAATCAGCCCCAGCATTTT. This sequence joins TRBV11-2 and TRBJ1-5; D possibly corresponds to TRBD1 (5 bases). Trimming took off 5 bases at V and 4 bases at J, with 9 bases between the two ends. Germline lookup yields CDR1 SGHAT and CDR2 FQNNGV. This CDR3 spans 13 amino acids. The entire variable domain, with the rest obtained from reference TRBV11-2 and TRBJ1-5, is as follows: EAGVAQSPRYKIIEKRQSVAFWCNPISGHATLYWYQQILGQGPKLLIQFQNNGVVDDSQLPKDRFSAERLKGVDSTLKIQPAKLEDSAVYLCASSGRVNQPQHFGDGTRLSIL.

The J gene is TRBJ1-5, the V gene TRBV10-2; D not resolved. Trimming shortened V by 8 bases and J by 6 bases, and 23 bases separated the two germline ends. Germline V lookup: CDR1 WSHSY, CDR2 SAAADI. There are 16 residues in the CDR3. Here the CDR3 DNA reads TGCGCCAGCGGACTATTTGGAGGGAAGAGTTCTCAGCCCCAGCATTTT. Amino acids: CASGLFGGKSSQPQHF.

The chain joins TRBV6-5 to TRBJ2-7; the D call may be TRBD1 or TRBD2 (5 bases each). Germline V lookup: CDR1 MNHEY, CDR2 SVGAGI. The CDR3 has 12 residues. V lost 7 bases, J lost 4 bases, and 11 bases lay in between. CDR3 loop: CASNGAAYEQYF. As DNA, the CDR3 is TGTGCCAGCAACGGGGCAGCTTACGAGCAGTACTTC.

This sequence joins TRBV9 and TRBJ2-3; 10 bases agree with TRBD2. Trimming removed 0 bases from V and 4 bases from J; junction bases left unmatched: 14. CDR3 length: 19 residues. Germline values: CDR1 SGDLS, CDR2 YYNGEE. This chain's CDR3 is CASSVAFVGLAVGADTQYF. CDR3 DNA: TGTGCCAGCAGCGTAGCTTTCGTCGGACTAGCGGTTGGAGCAGATACGCAGTATTTT.

This clone was seen a handful of times. This rearrangement joins TRBV19 to TRBJ1-1; D is perhaps TRBD1 (5 bases). V shed 2 bases and J shed 11 bases, with 15 bases lying between them. The CDR3 is 13 amino acids. Germline CDR1 LNHDA, CDR2 SQIVND (reference sequence). CDR3 amino acids: CASSILISGTAFF. The CDR3 DNA follows: TGTGCCAGTAGTATATTGATCTCCGGGACCGCTTTCTTT.

The V call is TRBV11-2, the J call TRBJ1-4; D is possibly TRBD1 (6 bases). CDR1 SGHAT and CDR2 FQNNGV come from the germline V gene. The ends were cut back, 8 bases at V and 3 bases at J, with 13 bases in the middle. This CDR3 contains 14 residues. CDR3 region: CASGLGGPNEKLFF. The CDR3 DNA is TGTGCCAGCGGCCTGGGGGGCCCTAATGAAAAACTGTTTTTT.

This sequence joins TRBV5-1 and TRBJ1-4; weak D call: TRBD1 (5 bases). Trimming removed 1 base at V and 4 bases at J, with 11 bases between. Looked up from germline, CDR1 is SGHRS and CDR2 is YFSETQ. There are 15 residues in the CDR3. The CDR3 protein is CASSLTGPSNEKLFF. CDR3 nucleotide sequence: TGCGCCAGCAGCTTGACGGGGCCGAGTAATGAAAAACTGTTTTTT.

This chain links TRBV6-5 with TRBJ1-5; D possibly corresponds to TRBD1 (5 bases). There are 15 residues in the CDR3. Germline CDR1 is MNHEY and CDR2 is SVGAGI. The V gene lost 2 bases and the J gene lost 4 bases, with 12 bases spanning the gap. As DNA, the CDR3 is TGTGCCAGCAGTTACGATAACGGGGCAAATCAGCCCCAGCATTTT. Protein product: CASSYDNGANQPQHF.

About this clone itself: Within the sample, other DNA sequences also encode this same CDR3. V usage is TRBV7-2 and J usage is TRBJ2-3, with a tentative D call TRBD2 (6 bases). Germline CDR1 is SGHTA and CDR2 is FQGNSA. The V end was cut by 6 bases, the J end by 4 bases, with 17 bases between. The CDR3 extends over 15 amino acids. The CDR3 spells CASSLELAVADTQYF. In DNA form, the CDR3 reads TGTGCCAGCAGTCTCGAGTTAGCGGTGGCAGATACGCAGTATTTT.

This chain uses TRBV15 with TRBJ1-5; possibly TRBD1 for D (5 bases). The germline gives CDR1 LNHNV, CDR2 YYDKDF (reference sequence). Trimming took 1 base from V and 5 from J, leaving 15 bases between them. The CDR3 is 16 amino acids. DNA of the CDR3: TGTGCCACCAGCAGAGGGGGCACTCAAGGCTATCAGCCCCAGCATTTT. It translates to CATSRGGTQGYQPQHF. The whole variable domain, remainder taken from reference TRBV15 and TRBJ1-5, is DAMVIQNPRYQVTQFGKPVTLSCSQTLNHNVMYWYQQKSSQAPKLLFHYYDKDFNNEADTPDNFQSRRPNTSFCFLDIRSPGLGDTAMYLCATSRGGTQGYQPQHFGDGTRLSIL.

The rearrangement uses TRBV6-5 and TRBJ2-3, with a weak D call TRBD2 (5 bases). V was shortened by 6 bases and J by 6 bases, with 16 bases between the two germline ends. Looked up from germline, CDR1 is MNHEY and CDR2 is SVGAGI. The length of the CDR3 is 14 residues. The CDR3 protein is CASSYKDLTDTQYF. Here the CDR3 DNA reads TGTGCCAGCAGCTACAAGGACTTAACGGATACGCAGTATTTT.

The J gene is TRBJ1-2, the V gene TRBV28, with D possibly being TRBD1 (5 bases). The CDR3 loop spans 12 amino acids. The germline V gene has CDR1 MDHEN and CDR2 SYDVKM. The ends were cut back, 7 bases at V and 8 bases at J, with 14 bases in the middle. The CDR3 sequence: CASTAGTRGYTF. The CDR3 bases are TGTGCCAGCACCGCCGGGACCAGGGGCTACACCTTC.

The rearrangement joins TRBV5-1 to TRBJ1-1; D call uncertain. Per germline, CDR1 SGHRS and CDR2 YFSETQ. The V end lost 6 bases, the J end lost 4 bases, and 13 bases lay between the germline ends. This CDR3 is 13 amino acids long. CDR3 protein: CASKSTLATEAFF. The CDR3 nucleotides are TGCGCCAGCAAATCAACACTAGCCACTGAAGCTTTCTTT.

V gene TRBV7-7 combines with J gene TRBJ1-1, with D tentatively TRBD1 (6 bases). The germline CDR1 and CDR2 sequences are SSHAT and FNYEAQ (reference sequence). V lost 2 bases to trimming and J lost 6 bases, with 10 bases between them. The CDR3 runs to 13 residues. CDR3 sequence reads: CASSLFSGAEAFF. In DNA, the CDR3 is TGTGCCAGCAGCTTATTTTCAGGGGCTGAAGCTTTCTTT.